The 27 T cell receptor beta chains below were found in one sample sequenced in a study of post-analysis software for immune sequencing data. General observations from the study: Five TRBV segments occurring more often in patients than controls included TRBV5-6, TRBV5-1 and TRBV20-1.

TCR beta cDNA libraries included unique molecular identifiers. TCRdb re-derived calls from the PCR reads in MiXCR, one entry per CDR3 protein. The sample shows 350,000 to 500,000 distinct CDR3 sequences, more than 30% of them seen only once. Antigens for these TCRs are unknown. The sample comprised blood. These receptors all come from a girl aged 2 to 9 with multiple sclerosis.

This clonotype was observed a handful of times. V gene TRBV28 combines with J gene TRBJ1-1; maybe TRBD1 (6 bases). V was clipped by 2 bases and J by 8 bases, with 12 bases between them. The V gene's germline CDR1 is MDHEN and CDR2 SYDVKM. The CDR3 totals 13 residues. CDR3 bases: TGTGCCAGCAGTTTACCACAGGGTCTAGAAGCTTTCTTT. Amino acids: CASSLPQGLEAFF.

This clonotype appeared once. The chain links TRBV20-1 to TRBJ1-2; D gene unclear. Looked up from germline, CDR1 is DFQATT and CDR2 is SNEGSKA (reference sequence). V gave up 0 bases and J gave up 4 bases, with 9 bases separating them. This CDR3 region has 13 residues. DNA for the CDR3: TGCAGTGCTAGAGATGTATCCGGCTATGGCTACACCTTC. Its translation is CSARDVSGYGYTF.

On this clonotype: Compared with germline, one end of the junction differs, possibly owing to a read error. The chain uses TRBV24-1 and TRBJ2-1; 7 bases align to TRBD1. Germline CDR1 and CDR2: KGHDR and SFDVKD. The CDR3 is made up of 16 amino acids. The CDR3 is CATSDLRAGTENERFF. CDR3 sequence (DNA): TGTGCCACCAGTGATTTGCGAGCCGGGACAGAAAATGAGCGGTTCTTC.

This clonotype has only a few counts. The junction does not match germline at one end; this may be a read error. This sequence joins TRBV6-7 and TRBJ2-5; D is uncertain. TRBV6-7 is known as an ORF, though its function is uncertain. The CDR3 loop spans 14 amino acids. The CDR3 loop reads CASSDSRGEETQYF. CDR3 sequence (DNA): TGTGCCAGCAGTGACTCTAGAGGCGAAGAGACCCAGTACTTC.

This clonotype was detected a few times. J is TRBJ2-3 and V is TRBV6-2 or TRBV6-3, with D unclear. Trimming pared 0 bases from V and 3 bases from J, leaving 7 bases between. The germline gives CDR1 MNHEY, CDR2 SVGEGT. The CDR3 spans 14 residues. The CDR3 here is CASSYSSITDTQYF. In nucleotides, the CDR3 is TGTGCCAGCAGTTACTCTAGTATAACAGATACGCAGTATTTT.

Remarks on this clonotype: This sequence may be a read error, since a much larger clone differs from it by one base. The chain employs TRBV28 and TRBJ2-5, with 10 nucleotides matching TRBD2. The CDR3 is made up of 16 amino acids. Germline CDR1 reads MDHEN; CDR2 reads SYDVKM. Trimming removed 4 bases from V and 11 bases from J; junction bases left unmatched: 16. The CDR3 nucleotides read TGTGCCAGCAGTTCCCCGGGGACTAGCGAGTACAATGAGCAGTACTTC. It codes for CASSSPGTSEYNEQYF.

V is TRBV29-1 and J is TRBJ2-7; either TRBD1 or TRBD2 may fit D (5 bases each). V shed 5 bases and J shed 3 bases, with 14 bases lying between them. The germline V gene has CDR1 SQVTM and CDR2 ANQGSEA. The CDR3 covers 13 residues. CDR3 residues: CSVSEGESYEQYF. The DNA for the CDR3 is TGCAGCGTTAGCGAAGGGGAGAGCTACGAGCAGTACTTC.

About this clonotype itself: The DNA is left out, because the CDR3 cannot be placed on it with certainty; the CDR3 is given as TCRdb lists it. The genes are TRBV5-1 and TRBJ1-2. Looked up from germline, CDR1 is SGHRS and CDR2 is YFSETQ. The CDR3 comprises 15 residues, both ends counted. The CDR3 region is CARNLLGEGPYGCTF.

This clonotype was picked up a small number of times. The CDR3 sequence: CAWSRVSEAFF. The CDR3 nucleotides are TGTGCCTGGAGTAGGGTCTCTGAAGCTTTCTTT. V usage is TRBV30 and J usage is TRBJ1-1; D is undetermined. V lost 2 bases and J lost 6, with 7 bases in between. The CDR3 loop spans 11 amino acids. Per the germline V gene, CDR1 is GTSNPN and CDR2 is SVGIG (reference sequence).

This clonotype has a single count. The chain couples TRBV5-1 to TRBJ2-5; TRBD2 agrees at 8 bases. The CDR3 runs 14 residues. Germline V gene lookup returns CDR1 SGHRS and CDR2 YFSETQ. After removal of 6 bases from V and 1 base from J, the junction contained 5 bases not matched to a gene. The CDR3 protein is CASTPGGPQETQYF. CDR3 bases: TGCGCCAGCACCCCGGGGGGGCCCCAAGAGACCCAGTACTTC.

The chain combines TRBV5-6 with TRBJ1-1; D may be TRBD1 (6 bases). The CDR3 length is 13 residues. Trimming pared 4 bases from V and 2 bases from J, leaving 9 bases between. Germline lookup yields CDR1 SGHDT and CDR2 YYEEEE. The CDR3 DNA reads TGTGCCAGCAGCCGGACAGATAACACTGAAGCTTTCTTT. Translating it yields CASSRTDNTEAFF.

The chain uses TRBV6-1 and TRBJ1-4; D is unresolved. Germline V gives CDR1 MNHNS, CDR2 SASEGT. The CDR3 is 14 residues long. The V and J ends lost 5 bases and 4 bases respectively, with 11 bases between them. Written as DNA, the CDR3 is TGTGCCAGCAGTATGACGGGATTTAATGAAAAACTGTTTTTT. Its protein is CASSMTGFNEKLFF.

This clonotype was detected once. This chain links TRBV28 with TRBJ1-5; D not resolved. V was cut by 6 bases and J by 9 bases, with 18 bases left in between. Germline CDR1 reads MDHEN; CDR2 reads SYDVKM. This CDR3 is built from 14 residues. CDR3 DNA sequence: TGTGCCAGCAGCCTCCATTTTGGGCAGTGGCCCCAGCATTTT. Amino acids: CASSLHFGQWPQHF.

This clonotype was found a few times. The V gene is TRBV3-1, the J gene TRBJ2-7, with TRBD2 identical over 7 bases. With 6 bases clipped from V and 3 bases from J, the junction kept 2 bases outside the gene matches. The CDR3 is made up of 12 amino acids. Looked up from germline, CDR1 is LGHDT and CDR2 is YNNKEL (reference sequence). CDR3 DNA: TGTGCCAGCAGATCTAGCGGCTACGAGCAGTACTTC. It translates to CASRSSGYEQYF.

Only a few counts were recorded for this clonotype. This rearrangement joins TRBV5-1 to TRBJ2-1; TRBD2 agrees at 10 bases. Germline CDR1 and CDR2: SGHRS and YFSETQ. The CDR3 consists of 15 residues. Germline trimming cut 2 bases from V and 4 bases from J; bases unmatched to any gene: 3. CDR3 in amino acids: CASSFRLAGYNEQFF. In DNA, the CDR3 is TGCGCCAGCAGCTTTCGACTAGCGGGTTACAATGAGCAGTTCTTC.

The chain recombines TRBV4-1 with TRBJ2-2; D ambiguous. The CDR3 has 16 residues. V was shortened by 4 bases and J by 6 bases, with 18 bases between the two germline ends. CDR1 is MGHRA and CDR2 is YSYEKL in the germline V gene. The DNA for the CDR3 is TGCGCCAGCAGCCCTTTCGAAACCGGCAAGTCCGGGGAGCTGTTTTTT. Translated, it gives CASSPFETGKSGELFF.

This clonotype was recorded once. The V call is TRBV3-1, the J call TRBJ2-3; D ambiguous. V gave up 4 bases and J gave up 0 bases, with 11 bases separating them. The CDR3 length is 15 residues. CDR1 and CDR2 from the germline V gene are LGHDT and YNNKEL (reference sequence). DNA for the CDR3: TGTGCCAGCAGCCCTTACTGGGATAGCACAGATACGCAGTATTTT. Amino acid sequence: CASSPYWDSTDTQYF.

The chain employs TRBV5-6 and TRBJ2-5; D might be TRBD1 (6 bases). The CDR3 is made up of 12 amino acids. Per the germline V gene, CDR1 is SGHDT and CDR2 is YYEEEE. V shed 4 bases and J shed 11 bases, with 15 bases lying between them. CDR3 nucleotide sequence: TGTGCCAGCAGCGACAACAGGGTTGTGCAGTACTTC. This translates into CASSDNRVVQYF.

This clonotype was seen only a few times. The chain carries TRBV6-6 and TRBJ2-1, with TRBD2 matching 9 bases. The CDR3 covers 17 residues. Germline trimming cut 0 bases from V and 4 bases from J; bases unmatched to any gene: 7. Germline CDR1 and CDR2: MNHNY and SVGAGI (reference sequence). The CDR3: CASSYSPLAGTYNEQFF. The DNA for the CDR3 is TGTGCCAGCAGTTACTCCCCTCTAGCGGGAACATACAATGAGCAGTTCTTC.

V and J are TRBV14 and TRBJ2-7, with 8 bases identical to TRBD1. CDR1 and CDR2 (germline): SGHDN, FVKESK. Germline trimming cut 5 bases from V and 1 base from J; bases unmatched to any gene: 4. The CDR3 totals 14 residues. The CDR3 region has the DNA TGTGCCAGCAGCTCCACAGGGGGGTCCTACGAGCAGTACTTC. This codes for CASSSTGGSYEQYF.

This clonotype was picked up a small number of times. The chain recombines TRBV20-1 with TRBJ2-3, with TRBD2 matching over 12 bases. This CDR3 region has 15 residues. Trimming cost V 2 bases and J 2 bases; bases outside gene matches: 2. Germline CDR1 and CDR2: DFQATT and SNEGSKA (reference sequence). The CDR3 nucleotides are TGCAGTGCTAGACTAGCGGGGGGGCCCACAGATACGCAGTATTTT. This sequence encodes CSARLAGGPTDTQYF.

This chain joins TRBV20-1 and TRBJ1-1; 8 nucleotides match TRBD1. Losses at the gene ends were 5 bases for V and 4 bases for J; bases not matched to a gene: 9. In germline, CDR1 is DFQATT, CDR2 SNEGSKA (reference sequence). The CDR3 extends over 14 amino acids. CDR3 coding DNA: TGCAGTGCTCGGACAGGGTCCGGTACCACTGAAGCTTTCTTT. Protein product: CSARTGSGTTEAFF.

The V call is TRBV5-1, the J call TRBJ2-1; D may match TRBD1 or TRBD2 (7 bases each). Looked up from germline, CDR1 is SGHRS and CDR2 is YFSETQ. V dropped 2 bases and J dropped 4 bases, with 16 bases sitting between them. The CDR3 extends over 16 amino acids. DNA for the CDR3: TGCGCCAGCAGCTTAAGGACAGGCGGGGGATACAATGAGCAGTTCTTC. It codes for CASSLRTGGGYNEQFF.

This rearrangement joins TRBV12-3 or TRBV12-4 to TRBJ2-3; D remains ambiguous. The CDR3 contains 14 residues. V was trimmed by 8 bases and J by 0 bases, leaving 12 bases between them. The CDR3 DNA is TGTGCCAGCGGAACGGTAACTAGCACAGATACGCAGTATTTT. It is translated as CASGTVTSTDTQYF.

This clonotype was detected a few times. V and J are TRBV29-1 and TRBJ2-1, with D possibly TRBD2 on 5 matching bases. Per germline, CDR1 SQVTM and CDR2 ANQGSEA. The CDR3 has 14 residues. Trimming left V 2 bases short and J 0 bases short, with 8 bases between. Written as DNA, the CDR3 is TGCAGCGTTGAAAACCGGGGCTCCTACAATGAGCAGTTCTTC. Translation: CSVENRGSYNEQFF.

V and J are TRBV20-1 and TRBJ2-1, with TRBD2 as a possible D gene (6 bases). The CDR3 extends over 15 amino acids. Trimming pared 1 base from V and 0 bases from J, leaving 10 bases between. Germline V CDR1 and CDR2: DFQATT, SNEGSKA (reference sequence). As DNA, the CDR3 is TGCAGTGCTAGAGCGGGACTCGGCTCCTACAATGAGCAGTTCTTC. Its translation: CSARAGLGSYNEQFF.

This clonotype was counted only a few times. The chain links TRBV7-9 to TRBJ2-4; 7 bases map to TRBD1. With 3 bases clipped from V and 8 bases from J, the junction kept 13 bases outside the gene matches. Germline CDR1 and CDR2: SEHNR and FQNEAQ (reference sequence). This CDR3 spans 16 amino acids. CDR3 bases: TGTGCCAGCAGCTTTGGGGCCTTGACAGGGATGGACATTCAGTACTTC. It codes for CASSFGALTGMDIQYF. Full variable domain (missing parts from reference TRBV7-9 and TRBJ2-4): DTGVSQNPRHKITKRGQNVTFRCDPISEHNRLYWYRQTLGQGPEFLTYFQNEAQLEKSRLLSDRFSAERPKGSFSTLEIQRTEQGDSAMYLCASSFGALTGMDIQYFGAGTRLSVL.